This note documents a single T cell receptor (beta chain) sequence. What it binds is unknown. This sample is part of a study of CD4 T cells in relation to SARS-CoV-2 and coronaviruses. Study results and limitations: According to naive versus memory sequencing, detected responses are memory recall, not newly primed. This crossreactivity analysis covered spike protein alone, no other viral proteins. Compared with monoreactive clones, crossreactive clones showed significantly weaker SARS-CoV-2 expansion.

Naive and memory CD4+ T cell DNA was deep-sequenced without culture. Data came from immunoSEQ multiplex PCR; TCRdb stores just in-frame clones and leaves some out. Of tens of thousands of clones listed, less than 95% are singletons. Before the COVID-19 pandemic, during about 2010-2018, CD4+ T cells were taken from unexposed donors. This TCR was recovered from a human donor in good health. Sequencing was carried out using naive CD4+ T cells from PBMCs. Described subset: naive CD4+ T cells isolated by negative enrichment.

CDR3 residues: CASSSGSRRMNTEAFF. CDR3 sequence (DNA): TGCGCCAGCAGCTCGGGGAGTAGAAGGATGAACACTGAAGCTTTCTTT. The chain is built from TRBV5-1 and TRBJ1-1, with D hard to call. The CDR3 loop spans 16 amino acids. Germline CDR1 is SGHRS and CDR2 is YFSETQ. The V and J ends lost 3 bases and 0 bases respectively, with 15 bases between them.